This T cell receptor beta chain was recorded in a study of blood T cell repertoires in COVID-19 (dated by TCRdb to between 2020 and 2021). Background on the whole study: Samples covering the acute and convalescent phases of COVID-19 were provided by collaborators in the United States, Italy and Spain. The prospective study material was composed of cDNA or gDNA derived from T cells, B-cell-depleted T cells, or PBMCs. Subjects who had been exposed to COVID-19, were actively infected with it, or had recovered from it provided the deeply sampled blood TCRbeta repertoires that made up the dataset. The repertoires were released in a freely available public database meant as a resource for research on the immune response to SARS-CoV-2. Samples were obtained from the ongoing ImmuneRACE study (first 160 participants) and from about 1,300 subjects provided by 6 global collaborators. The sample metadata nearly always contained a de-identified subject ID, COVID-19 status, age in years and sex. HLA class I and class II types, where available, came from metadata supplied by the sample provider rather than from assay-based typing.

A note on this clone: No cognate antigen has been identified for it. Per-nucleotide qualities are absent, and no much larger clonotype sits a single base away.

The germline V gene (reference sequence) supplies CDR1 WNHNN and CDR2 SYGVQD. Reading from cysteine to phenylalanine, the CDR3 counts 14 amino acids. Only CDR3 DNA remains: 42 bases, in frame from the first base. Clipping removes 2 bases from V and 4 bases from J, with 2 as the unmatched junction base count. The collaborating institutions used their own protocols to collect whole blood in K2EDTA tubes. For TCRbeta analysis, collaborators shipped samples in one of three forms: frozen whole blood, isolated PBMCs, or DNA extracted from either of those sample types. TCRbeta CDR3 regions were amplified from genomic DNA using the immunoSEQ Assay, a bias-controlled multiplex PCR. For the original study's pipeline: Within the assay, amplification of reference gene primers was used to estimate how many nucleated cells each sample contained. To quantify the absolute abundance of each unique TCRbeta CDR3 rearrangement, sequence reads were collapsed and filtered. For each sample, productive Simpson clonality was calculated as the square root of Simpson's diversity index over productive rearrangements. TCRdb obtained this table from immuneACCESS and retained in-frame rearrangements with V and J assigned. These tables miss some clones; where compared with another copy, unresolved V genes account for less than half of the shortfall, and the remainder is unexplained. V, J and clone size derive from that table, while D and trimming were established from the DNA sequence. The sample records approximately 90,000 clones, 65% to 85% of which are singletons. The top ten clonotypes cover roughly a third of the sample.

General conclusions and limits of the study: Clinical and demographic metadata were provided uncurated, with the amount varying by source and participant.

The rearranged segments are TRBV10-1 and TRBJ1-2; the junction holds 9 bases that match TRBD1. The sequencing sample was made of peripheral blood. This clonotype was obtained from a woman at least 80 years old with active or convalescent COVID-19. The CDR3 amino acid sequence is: CASSEGDRAYGYTF. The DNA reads TGCGCCAGCAGTGAGGGGGACAGGGCCTATGGCTACACCTTC.